These T cell receptor beta chains were read from a single sample in a study of radiation and T cells in renal cell carcinoma. Measured with immunoSEQ multiplex PCR; TCRdb has only the in-frame clones, and not every one. The data contain under 200,000 clones, around 89% of them singletons. Sequenced here: blood, sampled from a patient whose treatment included radiotherapy and nephrectomy. The receptors were sampled from a woman aged 45-59 years with renal cell carcinoma. Each CDR3 is given with its conserved first and last residue. D genes are given only for firm matches. Size is stated for part of the rows, as once, few or many counts, or as a class when the clone is expanded.

DNA	CDR3	D	V	J	size
TGTGCCAGCAGTGAAGCCAACGGGGGAAAGCAGTTCTTC	CASSEANGGKQFF	-	TRBV2	TRBJ2-1	-
TGTGCCAGCACCGGACCTGGGACTGAAGCTTTCTTT	CASTGPGTEAFF	-	TRBV6-6	TRBJ1-1	-
TGTGCCAGCAGCCGGCGACAGATTACGAACACCGGGGAGCTGTTTTTT	CASSRRQITNTGELFF	-	TRBV4-2	TRBJ2-2	-
TGCGCCAGCAGCTTGGCCACACAGACTAGCACAGATACGCAGTATTTT	CASSLATQTSTDTQYF	-	TRBV5-1	TRBJ2-3	-
TGCAGCGTTGAGGGGGACCCCGGCTCCTACAATGAGCAGTTCTTC	CSVEGDPGSYNEQFF	-	TRBV29-1	TRBJ2-1	-
TGTGCTAGTTCCTGGAGCGTCTATGGCTACACCTTC	CASSWSVYGYTF	-	TRBV12-5	TRBJ1-2	once
TGTGCCAGCAGTGAAGCGCAGAGGGGGCTAAGGGAGCAGTACTTC	CASSEAQRGLREQYF	TRBD1	TRBV2	TRBJ2-7	-
TGTGCCAGTGAACAGGGCCCCAATCAGCCCCAGCATTTT	CASEQGPNQPQHF	-	TRBV19	TRBJ1-5	-
TGCGCCAGCAGCTTGTCTTCGGGGTCTGGAAACACCATATATTTT	CASSLSSGSGNTIYF	-	TRBV5-1	TRBJ1-3	-
TGCGCCAGCAGCTTGGGGCAGGGAATGCAGCCCCAGCATTTT	CASSLGQGMQPQHF	-	TRBV5-1	TRBJ1-5	-
TGTGCCAGCAAATGGGACCTTGAAGCTTTCTTT	CASKWDLEAFF	-	TRBV6-1	TRBJ1-1	-
TGCGCCAGCAGCCAAGTGAACACTGAAGCTTTCTTT	CASSQVNTEAFF	-	TRBV4-1	TRBJ1-1	few
TGTGCCTGGAGTAAGGGGGGAGCCGGGGAGCTGTTTTTT	CAWSKGGAGELFF	-	TRBV30	TRBJ2-2	-
TGTGCCAGCAGCCTCCTAGAGACCCAGTACTTC	CASSLLETQYF	-	TRBV7-9	TRBJ2-5	-
TGTGCCAGCAGCCAAGATTTGGAGCGGGGGGGCAGGGATGAGCAGTTCTTC	CASSQDLERGGRDEQFF	TRBD2	TRBV14	TRBJ2-1	-
TGTGCCAGTAGTGTCGGACAAAAGAACACTGAAGCTTTCTTT	CASSVGQKNTEAFF	-	TRBV19	TRBJ1-1	-
TGTGCCAGCAGCACCGGGGGGGTATCCTACGAGCAGTACTTC	CASSTGGVSYEQYF	TRBD2	TRBV7-9	TRBJ2-7	-
TGTGCCAGCAGTGATGGGACACAAAACACCGGGGAGCTGTTTTTT	CASSDGTQNTGELFF	-	TRBV2	TRBJ2-2	-
TGTGCCAGCAGAGCAAAGCTTCGGGAACCCTACGAGCAGTACTTC	CASRAKLREPYEQYF	-	TRBV21-1	TRBJ2-7	-
TGTGCCTGGAGTGTACCCGACAGGGGAGTTGAGGCAACTAATGAAAAACTGTTTTTT	CAWSVPDRGVEATNEKLFF	TRBD1	TRBV30	TRBJ1-4	-
TGTGCCAGCAGCGACGGACAGGGGGCAGGTAATTCACCCCTCCACTTT	CASSDGQGAGNSPLHF	TRBD1	TRBV6-6	TRBJ1-6	once
TGTGCCTGGAGTGTACAGGTGAACACTGAAGCTTTCTTT	CAWSVQVNTEAFF	-	TRBV30	TRBJ1-1	-
TGTGCCAGCAGCGGAACAGGGATCGGGGCTAATGAAAAACTGTTTTTT	CASSGTGIGANEKLFF	-	TRBV5-4	TRBJ1-4	-
TGCGCCAGCAGCTCTGGACTCCCGATAGGGCATGAGCAGTTCTTC	CASSSGLPIGHEQFF	-	TRBV5-1	TRBJ2-1	-
TGCGCCAGCAGCTCCTCGATCCGGGAAGGGAGCTATGGCTACACCTTC	CASSSSIREGSYGYTF	-	TRBV4-3	TRBJ1-2	-
TGTGCCAGCAGCGTCTCGGCCACAACTGGGGCCAACGTCCTGACTTTC	CASSVSATTGANVLTF	-	TRBV9	TRBJ2-6	-
TGCGCCAGCAGCCAAGATCGGGCCCCCTCCTACGAGCAGTACTTC	CASSQDRAPSYEQYF	-	TRBV4-3	TRBJ2-7	-
TGTGCCAGCAGCTTAAGAAGCAATCAGCCCCAGCATTTT	CASSLRSNQPQHF	-	TRBV7-2	TRBJ1-5	once
TGTGCCAGCAAGCGGGACAGCATCGGCGGCTACACCTTC	CASKRDSIGGYTF	TRBD1	TRBV6-5	TRBJ1-2	-
TGCGCCAGCAGCCAAGAATGGTCCCAGGGTTATTATGGCTACACCTTC	CASSQEWSQGYYGYTF	-	TRBV4-1	TRBJ1-2	once
TGTGCCAGCGCCAGACGACCCGGGGTAGGCACCGGGGAGCTGTTTTTT	CASARRPGVGTGELFF	-	TRBV2	TRBJ2-2	-
TGCAGCGTTGAGGTATCCTACGAGCAGTACTTC	CSVEVSYEQYF	-	TRBV29-1	TRBJ2-7	-
TGTGCCAGCAGCTTTACTGGGACAGAGGATTCACCCCTCCACTTT	CASSFTGTEDSPLHF	TRBD1	TRBV11-2	TRBJ1-6	-
TGCGCCAGCAGCTTGACAGGCAAAGCTAACTATGGCTACACCTTC	CASSLTGKANYGYTF	-	TRBV5-1	TRBJ1-2	-
TGTGCCAGCAGTTGGGACCGCAATCAGCCCCAGCATTTT	CASSWDRNQPQHF	-	TRBV6-5	TRBJ1-5	-
TGTGCCAGCAGTGGGACAGGTCGGTACAATGAGCAGTTCTTC	CASSGTGRYNEQFF	TRBD1	TRBV25-1	TRBJ2-1	-
TGCGCCAGTTGTTCCGTGCGGCCCCAGCATTTT	CASCSVRPQHF	-	TRBV10-1	TRBJ1-5	few
TGTGCCAGCAGCCCAAGCTCCTATAATTCACCCCTCCACTTT	CASSPSSYNSPLHF	-	TRBV11-2	TRBJ1-6	-
TGTGCCAGCAGCCTAGGGGACCCTGATAATTCACCCCTCCACTTT	CASSLGDPDNSPLHF	-	TRBV9	TRBJ1-6	-
TGTGCCAGCAGTTACGACAGGGTACACGAGCAGTACTTC	CASSYDRVHEQYF	TRBD1	TRBV6-6	TRBJ2-7	-
TGCAGCGTTGCTAGCCTAGCCGGACGGAATGAGCAGTTCTTC	CSVASLAGRNEQFF	-	TRBV29-1	TRBJ2-1	once
TGTGCCTGGGTTACCCCCCGCAGGGGGTTCGTGGATAATTCACCCCTCCACTTT	CAWVTPRRGFVDNSPLHF	TRBD1	TRBV30	TRBJ1-6	-
TGTGCCAGCAGTGTTGTCGGGGGCACTGAAGCTTTCTTT	CASSVVGGTEAFF	-	TRBV6-1	TRBJ1-1	few
TGTGCCAGCAGCTTGGCGGGGGCAGATACGCAGTATTTT	CASSLAGADTQYF	-	TRBV5-4	TRBJ2-3	-
TGTGCCAGCAGCCCTCCGGGACTAGCGGGGAAGGAGCAGTTCTTC	CASSPPGLAGKEQFF	TRBD2	TRBV11-3	TRBJ2-1	-
TGTGCCAGTAGATGGGACAGGACGACCGGGGAGCTGTTTTTT	CASRWDRTTGELFF	TRBD1	TRBV19	TRBJ2-2	once
TGTGCCAGCAACATCAGGGGAGGACGGAGCAATCAGCCCCAGCATTTT	CASNIRGGRSNQPQHF	-	TRBV7-2	TRBJ1-5	once
TGCGCCAGCAGTTCAACCGGGACAGCTTCCTACGAGCAGTACTTC	CASSSTGTASYEQYF	TRBD1	TRBV5-1	TRBJ2-7	once
TGTGCCAGCAGCTTAGGAAATCCTAATGAAAAACTGTTTTTT	CASSLGNPNEKLFF	-	TRBV7-6	TRBJ1-4	-
TGTGCCAGCAGCCCTGTAGGGGTTAGGCGCAATGAGCAGTTCTTC	CASSPVGVRRNEQFF	-	TRBV7-2	TRBJ2-1	-
TGTGCCAGCAGCAGCGGGACAGCCGACTTC	CASSSGTADF	TRBD1	TRBV9	TRBJ1-2	-
TGCAGCGTTGAAGGGGGACAGGGGAGCACAGATACGCAGTATTTT	CSVEGGQGSTDTQYF	TRBD1	TRBV29-1	TRBJ2-3	once
TGTGCCAGCAGCAGACTAGTGGGGAGCACCGGGGAGCTGTTTTTT	CASSRLVGSTGELFF	-	TRBV11-2	TRBJ2-2	-
TGTGCCTGGAGCAACTCCGGGACAGGGGATGATGGCTACACCTTC	CAWSNSGTGDDGYTF	TRBD1	TRBV30	TRBJ1-2	few
TGCGCCAGCAGCAAGATCGGGACAGGGACCTACGAGCAGTACTTC	CASSKIGTGTYEQYF	TRBD1	TRBV5-1	TRBJ2-7	-
TGTGCCACCAGCCCTATCCCGGGGCTGGCTAATTCACCCCTCCACTTT	CATSPIPGLANSPLHF	-	TRBV15	TRBJ1-6	once
TGTGCCAGCAGCTTAGAATGGGCGATCGACACTGAAGCTTTCTTT	CASSLEWAIDTEAFF	-	TRBV7-3	TRBJ1-1	-
TGTGCCAGCACTCCGGAGGGGGCGCGGAACACTGAAGCTTTCTTT	CASTPEGARNTEAFF	TRBD1	TRBV6-5	TRBJ1-1	-